This T cell receptor (beta chain) was observed in a study of blood T cell repertoires in COVID-19. This CDR3 region has 16 residues. Germline assignment: CDR1 SGHRS and CDR2 YFSETQ. V lost 2 bases to trimming and J lost 6 bases, with 17 bases between them. Some clones are missing from TCRdb's copy, which holds only in-frame ones; the method was immunoSEQ multiplex PCR. Of approximately 260,000 clones listed, about four fifths were seen once; the top ten hold over 7.5%. The clonotype was recovered from an elderly woman with acute or convalescent COVID-19. Sequencing was carried out using peripheral blood. The rearrangement joins TRBV5-1 to TRBJ1-4; tentatively, D is TRBD1 (6 bases). The DNA for the CDR3 is TGCGCCAGCAGCTTTGGCCTTGGGGCAGGGGATGAAAAACTGTTTTTT. Translated, it gives CASSFGLGAGDEKLFF.